Reported below is one T cell receptor (beta chain). Its antigen is unidentified. CDR3 size: 14 residues. Per the germline V gene, CDR1 is SGHAT and CDR2 is FQNNGV. Trimming stripped 1 base from V and 7 bases from J, with 11 bases between. The data derive from a study of chemoradiotherapy in HPV16-positive cancers. Study conclusions and caveats: Candidate HPV-specific clones and E7-related TCR motifs grew in tumor during treatment. Only a couple of HPV16-positive patients supplied the functional HPV-specificity definition.

Repertoires were sampled repeatedly during chemoradiotherapy. Sequencing used immunoSEQ multiplex PCR; TCRdb keeps in-frame clones, though not all of them. The data hold over 1,500 clones, with around 90% observed a single time. The source is a human donor with HPV-associated anogenital cancer. The chain combines TRBV11-2 with TRBJ2-1, with D possibly TRBD1 on 6 matching bases. The sequenced sample was tumor tissue, obtained from a patient who underwent chemoradiotherapy. The CDR3 is CASSLAGVLNEQFF. As DNA, the CDR3 is TGTGCCAGCAGCTTAGCAGGGGTCTTAAATGAGCAGTTCTTC.